This is a list of T cell receptor beta chains from one sample in a study of spatial heterogeneity in lung cancer. TCRdb recomputed calls from the 5' RACE reads with MiXCR, one row per CDR3 protein. The sample lists 110,000 or so distinct CDR3 sequences, under 14% occurring once. The material sequenced was PBMCs, taken at follow-up. The receptors were gathered from a female donor with early-stage non-small cell lung cancer. CDR3s include the opening cysteine and the closing phenylalanine or tryptophan. A D gene is named only where the DNA matches it firmly. Where a row states a size, it is once, few, many or the class of an expanded clone; other rows omit it.

clone_size j_call v_call d_call cdr3_aa cdr3_nt
many TRBJ2-1 TRBV3-1 TRBD2 CASSQVGTSDFYNEQFF TGTGCCAGCAGCCAGGTCGGGACTAGCGACTTCTACAATGAGCAGTTCTTC
NA TRBJ2-5 TRBV2 NA CASSEETTSSQYF TGTGCCAGCAGTGAGGAGACCACATCATCGCAGTACTTC
many TRBJ2-7 TRBV27 NA CASSLSRPRFYEQYF TGTGCCAGCAGTTTATCCCGGCCCAGATTCTACGAGCAGTACTTC
many TRBJ1-2 TRBV23-1 NA CASSQSDSECGYTF TGCGCCAGCAGTCAATCCGATTCAGAGTGTGGCTACACCTTC
many TRBJ1-4 TRBV28 NA CASIQAGAVRAQKLFF TGTGCCAGCATCCAAGCGGGGGCCGTGCGGGCACAAAAACTGTTTTTT
many TRBJ1-4 TRBV6-5 NA CASSYSNSGGEKLFF TGTGCCAGCAGTTACTCGAATTCGGGTGGTGAAAAACTGTTTTTT
few TRBJ2-1 TRBV5-4 TRBD2 CASSFDSGGYNEQFF TGTGCCAGCAGCTTTGATTCGGGAGGGTACAATGAGCAGTTCTTC
many TRBJ2-7 TRBV10-3 NA CAISERENEQYF TGTGCCATCAGTGAGCGGGAAAACGAGCAGTACTTC
many TRBJ2-7 TRBV9 TRBD2 CASSVGDGLAGTEQYF TGTGCCAGCAGCGTAGGGGACGGACTAGCGGGAACCGAGCAGTACTTC
NA TRBJ1-1 TRBV29-1 NA CSVVRGSKNTEAFF TGCAGCGTTGTCAGAGGTAGCAAGAACACTGAAGCTTTCTTT
few TRBJ1-1 TRBV20-1 TRBD1 CSAEGDRNTEAFF TGCAGTGCTGAAGGGGACAGAAACACTGAAGCTTTCTTT
once TRBJ2-3 TRBV24-1 TRBD1 CATSDWGQDGTDTQYF TGTGCCACCAGTGACTGGGGACAGGATGGGACAGATACGCAGTATTTT
many TRBJ2-1 TRBV20-1 TRBD1 CSAAIRDRGGDEQFF TGCAGTGCTGCAATTCGGGACAGGGGAGGGGATGAGCAGTTCTTC
NA TRBJ1-5 TRBV6-2/TRBV6-3 TRBD1 CASSYDAGGINKAQHF TGTGCCAGCAGTTACGATGCAGGGGGCATCAATAAGGCCCAGCATTTT